Following are 2 T cell receptor beta chains from one sample sequenced in a study of beta chain features in type 1 diabetes. Study-level points and caveats: Patients with Type 1 diabetes showed moderately but significantly shorter TCRB CDR3s in all four CD4+ subsets.

Their recognized antigens are unknown. Every bit of the isolated RNA underwent reverse transcription, so sequencing read expressed TCRB transcripts. The data were produced by immunoSEQ multiplex PCR, yet TCRdb's version contains in-frame clones alone and is incomplete. The sample includes about 300,000 clones, around an eighth of them seen just once. Specimen: naive CD4+ T cells from blood. The origin of the receptors is a woman between 18 and 30 years old with type 1 diabetes.

The genes are TRBV18 and TRBJ2-7, with 10 bases lining up with TRBD1. The CDR3 loop spans 13 amino acids. V shed 8 bases and J 2 bases; nucleotides not matched to a gene: 3. Germline values: CDR1 KGHSH, CDR2 LQKENI. The CDR3 protein is CASTTGGPYEQYF. The CDR3 DNA follows: TGTGCCAGCACGACAGGGGGCCCCTACGAGCAGTACTTC.

The chain uses TRBV25-1 and TRBJ2-1; weak D call: TRBD2 (5 bases). The CDR3 sequence is 13 residues long. Deletions cut 3 bases from V and 9 bases from J, with 12 bases between. Germline-derived CDR1 and CDR2 are MGHDK and SYGVNS. Here the CDR3 DNA reads TGTGCCAGCAGTGAGCGGGTGGGGAGTGAGCAGTTCTTC. Its translation: CASSERVGSEQFF.